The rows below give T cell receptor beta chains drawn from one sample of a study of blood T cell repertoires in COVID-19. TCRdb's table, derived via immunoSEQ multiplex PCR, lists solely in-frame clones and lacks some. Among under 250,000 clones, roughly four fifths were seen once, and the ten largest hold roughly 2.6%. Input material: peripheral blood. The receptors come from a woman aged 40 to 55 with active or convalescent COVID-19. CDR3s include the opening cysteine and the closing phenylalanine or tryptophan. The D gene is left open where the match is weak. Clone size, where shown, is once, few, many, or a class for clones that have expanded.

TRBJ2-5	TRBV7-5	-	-	TGTGTCAGAAGCCCCCTCCTCTCTCAAGAGACCCAGTACTTC	CVRSPLLSQETQYF
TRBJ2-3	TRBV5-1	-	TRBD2	TGCGCCAGCAGCTTGGGACTAGCGGGGGACACAGATACGCCTTATTTT	CASSLGLAGDTDTPYF
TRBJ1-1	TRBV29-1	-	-	TGCAGCGTTGGCGGGAGATGGACTGAAGCTTTCTTT	CSVGGRWTEAFF
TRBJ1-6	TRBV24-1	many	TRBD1	TGTGCCACCAGTGGAACGGGACAGCCTTACTATAATTCACCCCTCCACTTT	CATSGTGQPYYNSPLHF
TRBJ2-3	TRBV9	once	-	TGTGCCAGCAGCCCCCAGGTATCAGATACGCAGTATTTT	CASSPQVSDTQYF
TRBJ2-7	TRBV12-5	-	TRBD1	TGTGCTAGTGGTCGCTCTTACCGGTGGGGACAGGGGCAGAAAATATCCTACGAGCAGTACTTC	CASGRSYRWGQGQKISYEQYF
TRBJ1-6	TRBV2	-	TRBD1	TGTGCCAGCAGCGGACAGGGGGCGAATGGTGGTTCACCCCTCCACTTT	CASSGQGANGGSPLHF
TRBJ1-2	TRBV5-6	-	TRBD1	TGTGCCAGCAGCCCAACGCAGGGGGAAGGGGGCTACACCTTC	CASSPTQGEGGYTF
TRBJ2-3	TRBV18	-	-	TGTGCCAGCTCCCGTTGGAGGGCGGGAGATACGCAGTATTTT	CASSRWRAGDTQYF
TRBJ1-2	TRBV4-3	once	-	TGCGCCAGCAGCCAAGATTTCGTGCAGGGCTATGGCTACACCTTC	CASSQDFVQGYGYTF
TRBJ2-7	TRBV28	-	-	TGTGCCAGCAGGAGCGGGACACTGAATAAGAGCTCCTACGAGCAGTACTTC	CASRSGTLNKSSYEQYF
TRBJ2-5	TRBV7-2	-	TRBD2	TGTGCCAGCTCGCGGAGTAGCGGGGACCAAGAGACCCAGTACTTC	CASSRSSGDQETQYF
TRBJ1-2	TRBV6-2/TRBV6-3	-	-	TGTGCCAGCAGTTACGAAGGACTCATTAACTATGGCTACACCTTC	CASSYEGLINYGYTF
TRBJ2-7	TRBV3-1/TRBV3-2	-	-	TGTGCCAGCAGCCTCCAAGGGGCTTTCTACGAGCAGTACTTC	CASSLQGAFYEQYF
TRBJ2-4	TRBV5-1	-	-	TGCGCCAGCAGCTTGGCGGGGGATGTAGCCAAAAACATTCAGTACTTC	CASSLAGDVAKNIQYF
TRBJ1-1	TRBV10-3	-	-	TGTGCCATCATGAGGGAGGCGAACACTGAAGCTTTCTTT	CAIMREANTEAFF
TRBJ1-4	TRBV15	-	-	TGTGCCACCAGCAGTTGGAGGAAAGCAACTAATGAAAAACTGTTTTTT	CATSSWRKATNEKLFF
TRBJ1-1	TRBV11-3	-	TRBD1	TGTGCCAGCAGCCCACGGACAGGGGGACACACTGAAGCTTTCTTT	CASSPRTGGHTEAFF
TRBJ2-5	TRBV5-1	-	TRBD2	TGCGCCAGCAGCGACGGCGTCACTAGCGGGTTCCAAGAGACCCAGTACTTC	CASSDGVTSGFQETQYF
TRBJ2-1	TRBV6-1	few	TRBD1	TGTGCCAGCAGTGACGTGAGTGGGACAGGGTGGTACAATGAGCAGTTCTTC	CASSDVSGTGWYNEQFF
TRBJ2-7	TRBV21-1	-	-	TGTGCCAGCAGCAGAAATCCACACAGGGGTAGTTTGTACTTC	CASSRNPHRGSLYF
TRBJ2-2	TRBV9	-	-	TGTGCCAGCAGCGTAGGTCACGGGGAGCTGTTTTTT	CASSVGHGELFF
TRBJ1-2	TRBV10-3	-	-	TGTGCCAGAGCTGCTAACTATGGCTACACCTTC	CARAANYGYTF
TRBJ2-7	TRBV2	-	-	TGTGCCAGCAGGGGGGAGGACGAGCAGTACTTC	CASRGEDEQYF
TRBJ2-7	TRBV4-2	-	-	TGTGCCAGCAGCCAAGATGGGACAAATCACTACGAGCAGTACTTC	CASSQDGTNHYEQYF
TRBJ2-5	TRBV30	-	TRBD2	TGTGGGGCTAGCGGGTCCTCGAAGACCCAGTACTTC	CGASGSSKTQYF
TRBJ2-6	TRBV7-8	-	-	TGTGCCAGCAGCCCACGAGAAACAGGGTTCTCTGGGGCCAACGTCCTGACTTTC	CASSPRETGFSGANVLTF
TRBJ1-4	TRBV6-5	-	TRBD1	TGTGCCAGCAGTTATTGGGACAGGGATAACAAACTGTTTTTT	CASSYWDRDNKLFF
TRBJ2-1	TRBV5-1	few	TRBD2	TGCGCCAGCAGCCTACTAGCGGGAGGAGACAATGAGCAGTTCTTC	CASSLLAGGDNEQFF
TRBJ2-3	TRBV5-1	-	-	TGCGCCAGCAGCAGGACAGATACTAGCACAGATACGCAGTATTTT	CASSRTDTSTDTQYF
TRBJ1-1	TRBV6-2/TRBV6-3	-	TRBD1	TGTGCCAGCAGTTACTATTTACAGGGGGCCCAGGACACTGAAGCTTTCTTT	CASSYYLQGAQDTEAFF
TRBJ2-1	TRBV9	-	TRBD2	TGTGCCAGCAGCAATTTGGGAGGGGAGGGATACAATGAGCAGTTCTTC	CASSNLGGEGYNEQFF
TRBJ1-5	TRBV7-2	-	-	TGTGCCAGCAGCTCGGTCCAGGGGAGGGGTCAGCCCCAGCATTTT	CASSSVQGRGQPQHF
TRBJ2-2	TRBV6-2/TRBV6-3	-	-	TGTGCCAGCAGTTACCCCGGACTGGCTAAAGACACCGGGGAGCTGTTTTTT	CASSYPGLAKDTGELFF
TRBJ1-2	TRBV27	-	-	TGTGCCAGCAGTTTATCACCCCGACATGGGGGCTACACCTTC	CASSLSPRHGGYTF
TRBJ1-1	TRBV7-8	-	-	TGTGCCAGCAGCTTAGCGGCGCGGACAGCGACTGAAGCTTTCTTT	CASSLAARTATEAFF
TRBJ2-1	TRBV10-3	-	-	TGTGCCATCAGTGAGTCGATGGGGGATGCGGGGGAGCAGTTCTTC	CAISESMGDAGEQFF
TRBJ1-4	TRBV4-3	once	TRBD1	TGCGCCAGCAGCCAGACTACTGGACAGGATGAAAAACTGTTTTTT	CASSQTTGQDEKLFF
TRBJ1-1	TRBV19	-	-	TGTGCCAGTAGTATAAGAGTGAACACTGAAGCTTTCTTT	CASSIRVNTEAFF
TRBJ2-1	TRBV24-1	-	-	TGTGCCACCGGCACTAGCTCAGCCAATGAGCAGTTCTTC	CATGTSSANEQFF
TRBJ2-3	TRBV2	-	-	TGTGCCAGCACGCCAGCGGGTCCCCGGGATACGCAGTATTTT	CASTPAGPRDTQYF
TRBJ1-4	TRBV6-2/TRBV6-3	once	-	TGTGCCAGCAGTTACTCCCGGGCTAATGAAAAACTGTTTTTT	CASSYSRANEKLFF
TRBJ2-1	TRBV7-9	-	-	TGTGCCAGCCGCCAGGAAGGAGGTAGGATCAATGAGCAGTTCTTC	CASRQEGGRINEQFF
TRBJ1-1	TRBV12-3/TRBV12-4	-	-	TGTGCCAGCGGAAGCAGGGATGGCACTGAAGCTTTCTTT	CASGSRDGTEAFF
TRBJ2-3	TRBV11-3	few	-	TGTGCCAGCAGCATCGGGACAAAAAATACGCAGTATTTT	CASSIGTKNTQYF
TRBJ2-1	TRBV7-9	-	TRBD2	TGTGCCGGTAGCGGGGATTCCTACAATGAGCAGTTCTTC	CAGSGDSYNEQFF
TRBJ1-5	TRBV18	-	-	TGTGCCAGCTCACCATTCAATAGCAATCAGCCCCAGCATTTT	CASSPFNSNQPQHF
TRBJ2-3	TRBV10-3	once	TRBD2	TGTGCCATCAGTGATAAGCGGGAGGGCCTCACAGATACGCAGTATTTT	CAISDKREGLTDTQYF
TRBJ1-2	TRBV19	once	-	TGTGCCAGTAGTATCGCACCGGGGGGTGGCTACACCTTC	CASSIAPGGGYTF
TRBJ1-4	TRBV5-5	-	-	TGTGCCAGCAGCTTGTACGGGATTAATGAAAAACTGTTTTTT	CASSLYGINEKLFF
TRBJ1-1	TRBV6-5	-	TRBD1	TGTGCCAGCAGTTTAAGGACAGGGAACACTGAAGCTTTCTTT	CASSLRTGNTEAFF